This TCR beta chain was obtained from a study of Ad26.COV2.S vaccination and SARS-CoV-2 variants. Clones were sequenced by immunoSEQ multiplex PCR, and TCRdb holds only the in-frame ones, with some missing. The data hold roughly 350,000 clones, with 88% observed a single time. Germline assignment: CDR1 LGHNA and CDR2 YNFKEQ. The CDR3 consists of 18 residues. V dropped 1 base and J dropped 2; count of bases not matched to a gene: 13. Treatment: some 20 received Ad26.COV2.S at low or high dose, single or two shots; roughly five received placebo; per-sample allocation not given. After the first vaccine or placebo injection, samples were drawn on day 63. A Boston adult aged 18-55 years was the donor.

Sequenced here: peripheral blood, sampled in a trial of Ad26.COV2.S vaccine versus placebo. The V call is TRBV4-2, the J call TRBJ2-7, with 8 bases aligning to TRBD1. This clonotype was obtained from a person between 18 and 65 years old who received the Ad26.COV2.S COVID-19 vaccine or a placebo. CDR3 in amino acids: CASSQAPEGTGRTYEQYF. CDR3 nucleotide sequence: TGTGCCAGCAGCCAAGCCCCGGAGGGGACAGGTAGAACCTACGAGCAGTACTTC.